The rows below give T cell receptor beta chains drawn from one sample of a study of T cell repertoires in cytomegalovirus infection. TCRdb ran MiXCR on the reads and lists one entry per CDR3 protein. The sample records some 180,000 distinct CDR3 sequences, approximately 18% being singletons. The sequenced sample consisted of CD8+ T cells from PBMCs. The receptors were gathered from a human donor in good health (CMV status not recorded). Some clones in this sample may be carry-over from other donors' samples. Each CDR3 is given with its conserved first and last residue. A D gene is named only where the DNA matches it firmly. Clone size, where shown, is once, few, many, or a class for clones that have expanded.

j_call: TRBJ1-2; v_call: TRBV7-2; clone_size: few; d_call: TRBD1; cdr3_nt: TGTGCCAGCAGCTTAAACCGGGACAGCCATACTAACTATGGCTACACCTTC; cdr3_aa: CASSLNRDSHTNYGYTF
j_call: TRBJ1-2; v_call: TRBV7-3; clone_size: -; d_call: -; cdr3_nt: TGTGCCAGCAGCTTAATCCGGAAGAGCTCGCTTTATGGCTACACCTTC; cdr3_aa: CASSLIRKSSLYGYTF
j_call: TRBJ2-7; v_call: TRBV6-1; clone_size: -; d_call: -; cdr3_nt: TGTGCCAGCAGTGAAGCGCAAGACATTCACCCTTGGGAGCAGTACTTC; cdr3_aa: CASSEAQDIHPWEQYF
j_call: TRBJ1-1; v_call: TRBV29-1; clone_size: -; d_call: -; cdr3_nt: TGCAGCGTTGAGTACCACACGACGAACACTGAAGCTTTCTTT; cdr3_aa: CSVEYHTTNTEAFF
j_call: TRBJ2-7; v_call: TRBV20-1; clone_size: -; d_call: -; cdr3_nt: TGCAGTGCTAGAGTAGGAGGCTACGAGCAGTACTTC; cdr3_aa: CSARVGGYEQYF
j_call: TRBJ2-7; v_call: TRBV6-5; clone_size: few; d_call: -; cdr3_nt: TGTGCCAGCCACGACAGCTCCTACGAGCAGTACTTC; cdr3_aa: CASHDSSYEQYF
j_call: TRBJ2-7; v_call: TRBV7-6; clone_size: many; d_call: TRBD1; cdr3_nt: TGTGCCAGCAGCTTAGCGCCGGGACAGGGGGACGAGCAGTACTTC; cdr3_aa: CASSLAPGQGDEQYF
j_call: TRBJ2-1; v_call: TRBV7-9; clone_size: -; d_call: TRBD1; cdr3_nt: TGTGCCAGCAGCTTAGGAGGCGGGACAGGGATATACAATGAGCAGTTCTTC; cdr3_aa: CASSLGGGTGIYNEQFF
j_call: TRBJ1-6; v_call: TRBV25-1; clone_size: -; d_call: -; cdr3_nt: TGTGCCAGCAGTGAAACAGAGTATTCACCCCTCCACTTT; cdr3_aa: CASSETEYSPLHF
j_call: TRBJ2-2; v_call: TRBV7-2; clone_size: few; d_call: TRBD1; cdr3_nt: TGTGCCAGCAGCTTCTGGACAGGGGAGGACACCGGGGAGCTGTTTTTT; cdr3_aa: CASSFWTGEDTGELFF
j_call: TRBJ2-7; v_call: TRBV10-3; clone_size: few; d_call: TRBD1; cdr3_nt: TGTGCCATCGGGGTCGAATCCGGGACAGGGTCCTACGAGCAGTACTTC; cdr3_aa: CAIGVESGTGSYEQYF
j_call: TRBJ2-7; v_call: TRBV4-1; clone_size: -; d_call: TRBD2; cdr3_nt: TGCGCCAGCAGCCTGAGACTAGCTGACGAGCAGTACTTC; cdr3_aa: CASSLRLADEQYF
j_call: TRBJ2-1; v_call: TRBV12-3/TRBV12-4; clone_size: -; d_call: TRBD2; cdr3_nt: TGTGCCAGCAGGACGACTAGCGGGGGGTCAAATGAGCAGTTCTTC; cdr3_aa: CASRTTSGGSNEQFF
j_call: TRBJ2-1; v_call: TRBV7-2; clone_size: few; d_call: -; cdr3_nt: TGTGCCAGCAGCTACGACAGGTCTGGCAATGAGCAGTTCTTC; cdr3_aa: CASSYDRSGNEQFF
j_call: TRBJ2-2; v_call: TRBV6-5; clone_size: many; d_call: TRBD2; cdr3_nt: TGTGCCAGCAGCCTCGGACTAGCGGGGACCAGGGAGCTGTTTTTT; cdr3_aa: CASSLGLAGTRELFF
j_call: TRBJ2-2; v_call: TRBV25-1; clone_size: many; d_call: TRBD2; cdr3_nt: TGTGCCAGCAGTGAATTGGGACTAGGAGACACCGGGGAGCTGTTTTTT; cdr3_aa: CASSELGLGDTGELFF
j_call: TRBJ2-1; v_call: TRBV6-6; clone_size: -; d_call: -; cdr3_nt: TGTGCCAGCAGTCCCCCTGAGGGGGAGAGCTACAATGAGCAGTTCTTC; cdr3_aa: CASSPPEGESYNEQFF
j_call: TRBJ1-5; v_call: TRBV7-2; clone_size: few; d_call: TRBD1; cdr3_nt: TGTGCCAGCAGCTTTTACAGGGGGCAGGGGCAGCCCCAGCATTTT; cdr3_aa: CASSFYRGQGQPQHF
j_call: TRBJ2-7; v_call: TRBV28; clone_size: -; d_call: -; cdr3_nt: TGTGCCAGCAGATTAGGAGCGACAGGCGCCTACTACGAGCAGTACTTC; cdr3_aa: CASRLGATGAYYEQYF
j_call: TRBJ2-7; v_call: TRBV28; clone_size: -; d_call: TRBD1; cdr3_nt: TGTGCCAGCAGTTCATCAGACAGGGGATCCTACGAGCAGTACTTC; cdr3_aa: CASSSSDRGSYEQYF
j_call: TRBJ2-3; v_call: TRBV7-2; clone_size: many; d_call: -; cdr3_nt: TGTGCCAGCAGCTTGGTGGGGCAATTCGATACGCAGTATTTT; cdr3_aa: CASSLVGQFDTQYF
j_call: TRBJ1-2; v_call: TRBV14; clone_size: few; d_call: TRBD1; cdr3_nt: TGTGCCAGCAGCCGATTCTCCACAGGTCCAGGGGGTAATGGCTACACCTTC; cdr3_aa: CASSRFSTGPGGNGYTF
j_call: TRBJ1-6; v_call: TRBV10-3; clone_size: -; d_call: TRBD1; cdr3_nt: TGTGCCACGGGGGACAGGGGTCCCTCACCCCTCCACTTT; cdr3_aa: CATGDRGPSPLHF
j_call: TRBJ1-1; v_call: TRBV28; clone_size: few; d_call: -; cdr3_nt: TGTGCCAGCAGTTTATCTTTCGGGGTCGGGGCTTTCTTT; cdr3_aa: CASSLSFGVGAFF
j_call: TRBJ1-1; v_call: TRBV9; clone_size: -; d_call: -; cdr3_nt: TGTGCCAGCAGCGAGGGGGGTAACACTGAAGCTTTCTTT; cdr3_aa: CASSEGGNTEAFF
j_call: TRBJ2-1; v_call: TRBV20-1; clone_size: -; d_call: TRBD2; cdr3_nt: TGCAGTGCTGGACTAGCGGGGGGCAGCAATGAGCAGTTCTTC; cdr3_aa: CSAGLAGGSNEQFF
j_call: TRBJ1-1; v_call: TRBV12-3/TRBV12-4; clone_size: few; d_call: TRBD1; cdr3_nt: TGTGCCAGCAGGCTGGGGACAGTCACTGAAGCTTTCTTT; cdr3_aa: CASRLGTVTEAFF
j_call: TRBJ1-5; v_call: TRBV7-9; clone_size: few; d_call: TRBD1; cdr3_nt: TGTGCCAGCAGCTCCTTACAGGGGAGCAATCAGCCCCAGCATTTT; cdr3_aa: CASSSLQGSNQPQHF
j_call: TRBJ1-1; v_call: TRBV6-1; clone_size: -; d_call: -; cdr3_nt: TGTGCCAGCGCTCCCTATAGCGGGGCAGGGACTGAAGCTTTCTTT; cdr3_aa: CASAPYSGAGTEAFF